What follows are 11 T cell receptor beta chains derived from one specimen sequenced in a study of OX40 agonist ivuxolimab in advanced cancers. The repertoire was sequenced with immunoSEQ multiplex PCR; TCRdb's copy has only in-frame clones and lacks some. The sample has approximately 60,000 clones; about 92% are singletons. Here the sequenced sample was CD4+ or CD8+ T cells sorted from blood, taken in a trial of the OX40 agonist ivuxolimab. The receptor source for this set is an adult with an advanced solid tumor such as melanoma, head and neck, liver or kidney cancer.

As DNA, the CDR3 is TGCGCCAGCAGCTTGGGTTTGACTCCAAATAATGAGCAGTTCTTC. Residues: CASSLGLTPNNEQFF. The chain links TRBV5-1 to TRBJ2-1; D uncertain. CDR1 and CDR2 from the germline V gene are SGHRS and YFSETQ. The V gene lost 0 bases and the J gene lost 7 bases, with 14 bases spanning the gap. This CDR3 is built from 15 residues.

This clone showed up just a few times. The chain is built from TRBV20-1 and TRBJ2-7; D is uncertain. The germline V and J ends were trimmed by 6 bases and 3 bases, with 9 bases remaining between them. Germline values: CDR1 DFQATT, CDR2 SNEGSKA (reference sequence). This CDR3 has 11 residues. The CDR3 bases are TGCAGTGCAGGGCCCAGCTACGAGCAGTACTTC. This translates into CSAGPSYEQYF.

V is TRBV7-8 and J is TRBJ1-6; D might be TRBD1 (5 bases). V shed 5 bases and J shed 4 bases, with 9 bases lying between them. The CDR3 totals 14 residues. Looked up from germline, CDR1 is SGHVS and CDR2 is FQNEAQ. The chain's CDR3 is CASSGDSYNSPLHF. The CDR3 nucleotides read TGTGCCAGCAGCGGGGACTCTTATAATTCACCCCTCCACTTT.

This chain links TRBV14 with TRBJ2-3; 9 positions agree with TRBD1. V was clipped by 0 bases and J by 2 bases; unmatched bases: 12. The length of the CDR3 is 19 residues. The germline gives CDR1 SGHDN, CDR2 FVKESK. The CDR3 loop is CASSQESAFTGGLTDTQYF. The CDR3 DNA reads TGTGCCAGCAGCCAAGAATCAGCTTTTACAGGGGGCCTCACAGATACGCAGTATTTT.

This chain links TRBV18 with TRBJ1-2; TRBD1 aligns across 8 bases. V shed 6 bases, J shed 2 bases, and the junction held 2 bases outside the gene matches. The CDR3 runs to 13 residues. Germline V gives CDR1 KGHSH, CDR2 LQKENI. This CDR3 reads CASSRTGNYGYTF. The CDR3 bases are TGTGCCAGCTCGAGGACAGGGAACTATGGCTACACCTTC.

The CDR3 loop reads CASSLGASGVNTGELFF. CDR3 DNA: TGTGCCAGCAGCTTAGGGGCTAGCGGAGTGAACACCGGGGAGCTGTTTTTT. The chain links TRBV11-3 to TRBJ2-2; 7 bases agree with TRBD2. V lost 1 base to trimming and J lost 1 base; unmatched junction nucleotides: 6. Per germline, CDR1 SGHNT and CDR2 YENEEA. This CDR3 is 17 amino acids long.

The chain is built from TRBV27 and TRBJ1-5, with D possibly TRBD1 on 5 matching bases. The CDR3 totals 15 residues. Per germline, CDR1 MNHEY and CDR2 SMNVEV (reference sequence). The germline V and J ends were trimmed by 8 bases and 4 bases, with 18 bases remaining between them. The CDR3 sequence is CASPLPQGGNQPQHF. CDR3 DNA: TGTGCCAGCCCGTTGCCGCAGGGAGGGAATCAGCCCCAGCATTTT.

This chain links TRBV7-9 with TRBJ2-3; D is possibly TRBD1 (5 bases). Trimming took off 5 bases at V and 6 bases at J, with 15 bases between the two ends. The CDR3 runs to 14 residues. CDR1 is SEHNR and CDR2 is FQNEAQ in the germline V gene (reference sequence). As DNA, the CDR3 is TGTGCCAGCAGCGTGGGGCTCACGGCCGATACGCAGTATTTT. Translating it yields CASSVGLTADTQYF.

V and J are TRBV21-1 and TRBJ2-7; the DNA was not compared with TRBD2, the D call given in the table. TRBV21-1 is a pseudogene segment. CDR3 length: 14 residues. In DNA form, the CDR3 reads TGTGCCAGCAGCACTTACGGGGGGACCCACGAGCAGTACTTC. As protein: CASSTYGGTHEQYF.

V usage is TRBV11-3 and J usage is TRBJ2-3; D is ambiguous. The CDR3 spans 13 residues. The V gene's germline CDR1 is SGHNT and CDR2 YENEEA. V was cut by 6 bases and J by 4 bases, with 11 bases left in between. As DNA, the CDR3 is TGTGCCAGCAGAGGTGTGGGCCCAGATACGCAGTATTTT. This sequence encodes CASRGVGPDTQYF.

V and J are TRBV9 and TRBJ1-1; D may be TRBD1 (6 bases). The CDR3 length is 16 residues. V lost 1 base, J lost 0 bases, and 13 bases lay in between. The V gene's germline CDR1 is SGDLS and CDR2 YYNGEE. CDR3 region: CASSVLDSFMNTEAFF. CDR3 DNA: TGTGCCAGCAGCGTATTGGACAGCTTCATGAACACTGAAGCTTTCTTT.